Presented here are 9 T cell receptor beta chains from one specimen sequenced in a study of regulatory T cells in long-lasting Graves disease. According to the study, TCR beta libraries were built with iRepertoire HTBI primers and CDR3-region Arm-PCR. Via MiXCR, TCRdb re-called the multiplex PCR reads, giving one row per CDR3 protein. Seen here are 440,000 or so distinct CDR3 sequences, about a sixth observed once, and the top ten hold approximately 12%. Stated time point: newly diagnosed GD, antithyroid drugs for less than 3 months. The TCR library was prepared using RNA isolated from PBMCs. These data also formed part of another study, on T cells in Graves' hyperthyroidism and ophthalmopathy.

This specimen was peripheral blood mononuclear cells (PBMCs), taken at new diagnosis, from a patient treated with antithyroid drugs. These receptors all come from a woman in her 30s with Graves disease.

This clonotype was observed a few times. The V and J genes are TRBV5-1 and TRBJ2-5; TRBD1 might be the D (6 bases). This CDR3 comprises 15 residues. The germline gives CDR1 SGHRS, CDR2 YFSETQ. Deletions cut 3 bases from V and 4 bases from J, with 16 bases between. The CDR3 spells CASSSDTGTSETQYF. CDR3 coding DNA: TGCGCCAGCAGCTCTGATACAGGGACATCAGAGACCCAGTACTTC.

This clonotype was detected many times. The chain links TRBV7-9 to TRBJ2-3; D ambiguous. The V gene lost 2 bases and the J gene lost 2 bases, with 8 bases spanning the gap. Germline-derived CDR1 and CDR2 are SEHNR and FQNEAQ (reference sequence). CDR3 size: 14 residues. The CDR3, as DNA: TGTGCCAGCAGCTTACCGGCCCTCACAGATACGCAGTATTTT. The encoded protein is CASSLPALTDTQYF. Filled out from reference TRBV7-9 and TRBJ2-3, the complete variable domain reads DTGVSQNPRHKITKRGQNVTFRCDPISEHNRLYWYRQTLGQGPEFLTYFQNEAQLEKSRLLSDRFSAERPKGSFSTLEIQRTEQGDSAMYLCASSLPALTDTQYFGPGTRLTVL.

This clonotype has a handful of counts. One junction end does not reproduce the germline sequence, and a read error may be involved. This chain uses TRBV7-7 with TRBJ2-7; TRBD1 or TRBD2 may be the D gene (5 bases each). The CDR3 length is 14 residues. Per germline, CDR1 SSHAT and CDR2 FNYEAQ (reference sequence). The CDR3 DNA sequence: TGTGCTAGCAGCGCCTCCGGTACAGAGGGGGAGCAGTACTTC. Encoded protein: CASSASGTEGEQYF.

This clonotype was counted between two and nine times. The CDR3 nucleotides read TGCGCCAGCAGCCGCGGAACTAGCGAGAGCTCCTACAATGAGCAGTTCTTC. Translating it yields CASSRGTSESSYNEQFF. The V and J genes are TRBV4-1 and TRBJ2-1; 7 bases line up with TRBD2. This CDR3 is built from 17 residues. V gave up 4 bases and J gave up 0 bases; unmatched junction bases: 9. Germline CDR1 reads MGHRA; CDR2 reads YSYEKL.

This clonotype came up many times. The chain employs TRBV12-3 or TRBV12-4 and TRBJ2-7; TRBD1 aligns across 8 bases. The CDR3 is 15 amino acids. J gave up 0 bases and V 6 bases, and 7 bases lay outside the gene matches. The CDR3 reads CASSLRDRSSYEQYF. DNA of the CDR3: TGTGCCAGCAGCCTGCGGGACAGGAGCTCCTACGAGCAGTACTTC.

Concerning this clonotype: A read error is the likely source, as a far larger clone sits one nucleotide away. The chain carries TRBV11-2 and TRBJ2-7; perhaps TRBD2 as D (6 bases). Germline V lookup: CDR1 SGHAT, CDR2 FQNNGV. The CDR3 has 13 amino acids. V shed 5 bases and J shed 6 bases, with 14 bases lying between them. DNA of the CDR3: TGTGCCAGCAGCGATAACTTCGGGAGCGAGCAGTACTTC. Its protein is CASSDNFGSEQYF.

This clonotype was detected many times. The chain recombines TRBV3-1 with TRBJ1-4; the D is unclear. V lost 1 base and J lost 7, with 13 bases in between. In germline, CDR1 is LGHDT, CDR2 YNNKEL (reference sequence). The CDR3 consists of 15 residues. CDR3 sequence reads: CASSQGVRTGEKLFF. In DNA, the CDR3 is TGTGCCAGCAGCCAAGGGGTCCGGACCGGTGAAAAACTGTTTTTT.

This clonotype was observed at least ten times. The rearrangement links TRBV13 to TRBJ2-5; TRBD2 is a possible D gene (6 bases). The CDR3 sequence is 14 residues long. Trimming removed 6 bases from V and 5 bases from J, with 16 bases in between. Germline CDR1 and CDR2: PRHDT and FYEKMQ (reference sequence). CDR3: CASSPGLSAETQYF. In nucleotides, the CDR3 is TGTGCCAGCAGTCCCGGACTATCAGCGGAGACCCAGTACTTC.

This clonotype was seen repeatedly, ten times or more. The chain couples TRBV28 to TRBJ1-5; maybe TRBD1 (5 bases). CDR3 size: 17 residues. The germline gives CDR1 MDHEN, CDR2 SYDVKM. V lost 2 bases, J lost 4 bases, and 18 bases lay in between. The CDR3 sequence is CASSLRYLGLLNQPQHF. The DNA for the CDR3 is TGTGCCAGCAGTTTACGTTACCTGGGACTTCTTAATCAGCCCCAGCATTTT.